One sample yielded the 18 T cell receptor beta chains listed below, sequenced in a study of cytomegalovirus exposure and HLA in healthy donors. The PCR ran on 60 Vbeta and 13 Jbeta primers. Assay: immunoSEQ multiplex PCR; the TCRdb copy retains only in-frame clones and omits some. The table includes 40,000 to 55,000 clones, around 73% detected once. The sequenced material came from PBMCs. Receptors originate from a woman in her 40s in good health and CMV-seropositive.

This clone was seen more than once but under ten times. J is TRBJ1-2 and V is TRBV2, with D unclear. From germline, CDR1 is SNHLY and CDR2 FYNNEI. The CDR3 contains 11 residues. Trimming took 2 bases from V and 7 from J, leaving 5 bases between them. CDR3 loop: CASSEPGGYTF. The CDR3 coding sequence is TGTGCCAGCAGTGAACCGGGTGGCTACACCTTC.

The sample holds a few counts of this clone. The rearrangement uses TRBV19 and TRBJ2-7; tentatively, D is TRBD1 (6 bases). This CDR3 is built from 12 residues. CDR1 and CDR2 from the germline V gene are LNHDA and SQIVND (reference sequence). Between the trimmed V and J ends, which lost 4 bases and 2 bases, there was a span of 6 bases. CDR3: CASSRDTYEQYF. The CDR3 region has the DNA TGTGCCAGTAGTAGGGACACCTACGAGCAGTACTTC.

This rearrangement joins TRBV15 to TRBJ1-5, with D perhaps TRBD1 (5 bases). V lost 4 bases and J lost 9, with 19 bases in between. In germline, CDR1 is LNHNV, CDR2 YYDKDF (reference sequence). The CDR3 is 15 amino acids. The CDR3 here is CATSNSGWGGGPQHF. In DNA, the CDR3 is TGTGCCACCAGCAACTCCGGGTGGGGGGGAGGGCCCCAGCATTTT.

The CDR3 nucleotides read TGCGCCAGCAGCCAAGATGCGAGCAGGGCCCACACTGAAGCTTTCTTT. Translated, it gives CASSQDASRAHTEAFF. The chain recombines TRBV4-3 with TRBJ1-1; D might be TRBD1 (5 bases). The germline V gene encodes CDR1 LGHNA and CDR2 YSLEER. V lost 0 bases to trimming and J lost 3 bases, with 14 bases between them. The CDR3 totals 16 residues.

The chain combines TRBV7-2 with TRBJ2-7; 7 bases are a match to TRBD2. The germline V gene encodes CDR1 SGHTA and CDR2 FQGNSA. The CDR3 length is 14 residues. V trimming: 5 bases; J trimming: 9 bases; junction bases outside the gene matches: 13. In DNA, the CDR3 is TGTGCCAGCAGCCCTAGTAGCGGGTCTACGACGCAGTACTTC. Its protein product is CASSPSSGSTTQYF.

The V call is TRBV2, the J call TRBJ2-5; 9 nucleotides match TRBD2. This CDR3 is 14 amino acids long. After removal of 6 bases from V and 7 bases from J, the junction contained 9 bases not matched to a gene. Germline loops: CDR1 SNHLY, CDR2 FYNNEI. CDR3 DNA sequence: TGTGCCAGCAGGCCGCGCGGGGGGGGAGGGACCCAGTACTTC. It is translated as CASRPRGGGGTQYF.

This clone was counted between two and nine times. V and J are TRBV7-3 and TRBJ1-2; TRBD1 matches at 10 bases. CDR3 length: 13 residues. Trimming took 5 bases from V and 8 from J; bases not matched to a gene: 5. Germline V CDR1 and CDR2: SGHTA, FQGTGA. The CDR3 loop reads CASSPGTGAGYTF. DNA of the CDR3: TGTGCCAGCAGCCCAGGGACAGGGGCCGGCTACACCTTC. Full variable domain (remainder filled in from reference TRBV7-3 and TRBJ1-2): GAGVSQTPSNKVTEKGKYVELRCDPISGHTALYWYRQSLGQGPEFLIYFQGTGAADDSGLPNDRFFAVRPEGSVSTLKIQRTERGDSAVYLCASSPGTGAGYTFGSGTRLTVV.

The rearrangement links TRBV7-6 to TRBJ2-5; no clear D gene. The V gene's germline CDR1 is SGHVS and CDR2 FNYEAQ. The CDR3 contains 11 residues. V dropped 5 bases and J dropped 4 bases, with 5 bases sitting between them. The CDR3 sequence: CASSPLETQYF. The CDR3 DNA follows: TGTGCCAGCAGCCCTCTAGAGACCCAGTACTTC. Drawing the rest from reference TRBV7-6 and TRBJ2-5, the complete variable domain is GAGVSQSPRYKVTKRGQDVALRCDPISGHVSLYWYRQALGQGPEFLTYFNYEAQQDKSGLPNDRFSAERPEGSISTLTIQRTEQRDSAMYRCASSPLETQYFGPGTRLLVL.

The V call is TRBV19, the J call TRBJ2-5; D is possibly TRBD1 (5 bases). V lost 9 bases to trimming and J lost 1 base, with 12 bases between them. This CDR3 spans 13 amino acids. Germline assignment: CDR1 LNHDA and CDR2 SQIVND (reference sequence). This CDR3 reads CASGPTGQETQYF. Written as DNA, the CDR3 is TGTGCCAGCGGCCCAACAGGCCAAGAGACCCAGTACTTC.

This clone was seen once. CDR3 sequence reads: CASSRGSTYEQYF. The CDR3 DNA sequence: TGTGCCAGCAGCCGGGGGAGCACCTACGAGCAGTACTTC. V is TRBV7-7 and J is TRBJ2-7; a possible D gene is TRBD2 (6 bases). This CDR3 has 13 amino acids. V shed 5 bases and J shed 2 bases, with 10 bases lying between them. Germline loops: CDR1 SSHAT, CDR2 FNYEAQ (reference sequence). Full variable domain (missing parts from reference TRBV7-7 and TRBJ2-7): GAGVSQSPRYKVTKRGQDVTLRCDPISSHATLYWYQQALGQGPEFLTYFNYEAQPDKSGLPSDRFSAERPEGSISTLTIQRTEQRDSAMYRCASSRGSTYEQYFGPGTRLTVT.

The rearrangement links TRBV19 to TRBJ1-2; D is possibly TRBD1 (5 bases). Per the germline V gene, CDR1 is LNHDA and CDR2 is SQIVND (reference sequence). Trimming removed 5 bases at V and 0 bases at J, with 10 bases between. The CDR3 is 14 amino acids. The CDR3 bases are TGTGCCAGTAGTCCGGGGGGAGCTAACTATGGCTACACCTTC. It codes for CASSPGGANYGYTF.

The genes are TRBV11-2 and TRBJ2-7, with TRBD2 identical over 14 bases. V was pared by 5 bases and J by 3 bases, with 9 bases of the junction left unmatched. This CDR3 spans 17 amino acids. CDR1 is SGHAT, CDR2 FQNNGV, per germline. The CDR3 nucleotides are TGTGCCAGCAGCAGAAGACTAGCGGGGGGGCACAGCTACGAGCAGTACTTC. Translated, it gives CASSRRLAGGHSYEQYF.

This chain links TRBV6-6 with TRBJ2-1; TRBD2 matches at 11 bases. The CDR3 is 15 amino acids. The junction had 10 bases not matched to a gene; V was cut back by 6 bases and J by 9 bases. CDR1 is MNHNY and CDR2 is SVGAGI in the germline V gene (reference sequence). The CDR3 protein is CASSELTSGVFEQFF. In DNA form, the CDR3 reads TGTGCCAGCAGCGAGCTGACTAGCGGGGTCTTTGAGCAGTTCTTC.

V gene TRBV5-1 combines with J gene TRBJ2-3; 11 bases line up with TRBD2. The J segment lost 2 bases and the V segment lost 3 bases, leaving 5 bases of the junction unmatched. The CDR3 length is 16 residues. CDR1 and CDR2 from the germline V gene are SGHRS and YFSETQ. The CDR3 DNA is TGCGCCAGCAGCTCCTCTAGCGGGGGGTCCACAGATACGCAGTATTTT. Translating gives CASSSSSGGSTDTQYF.

The chain couples TRBV6-5 to TRBJ2-7; D is unresolved. V was pared by 0 bases and J by 4 bases, with 13 bases between. Germline V gene data show CDR1 as MNHEY and CDR2 as SVGAGI. The CDR3 contains 15 residues. The CDR3 is CASSYSRRGPYEQYF. CDR3 DNA: TGTGCCAGCAGTTACTCGCGGAGAGGTCCGTACGAGCAGTACTTC.

The chain links TRBV15 to TRBJ2-1; D call uncertain. CDR1 LNHNV and CDR2 YYDKDF come from the germline V gene (reference sequence). With 4 bases removed from V and 6 bases from J, the gap between germline ends came to 7 bases. The CDR3 extends over 12 amino acids. CDR3 region: CATSTLSNEQFF. The CDR3 DNA follows: TGTGCCACCAGCACCTTATCCAATGAGCAGTTCTTC.

V and J are TRBV7-8 and TRBJ2-1; 8 bases are shared with TRBD1. V shed 4 bases and J 8 bases; nucleotides not matched to a gene: 10. Germline loops: CDR1 SGHVS, CDR2 FQNEAQ. The CDR3 is made up of 15 amino acids. The CDR3 loop reads CASSYQGQALDEQFF. CDR3 bases: TGTGCCAGCAGCTATCAGGGACAGGCTTTGGATGAGCAGTTCTTC.

This chain joins TRBV5-4 and TRBJ1-4; 10 nucleotides match TRBD1. V dropped 7 bases and J dropped 7; count of bases not matched to a gene: 16. The CDR3 runs 17 residues. From germline, CDR1 is SGHNT and CDR2 YYREEE (reference sequence). The CDR3: CASYPWRDRGLSEKLFF. CDR3 in DNA: TGTGCCAGCTACCCCTGGAGGGACAGGGGATTGAGTGAAAAACTGTTTTTT.